What follows are 20 T cell receptor beta chains derived from one specimen sequenced in a study of response to subunit inactivated influenza vaccine. TCRdb independently ran MiXCR on the RT-PCR reads; one entry per CDR3 protein. Among fewer than 700,000 distinct CDR3 sequences, 10% to 15% were seen once, and the ten largest hold roughly 13%. The source material was PBMCs from blood, sampled more than 35 days after vaccination. The receptors shown here come from a man between 45 and 60 years old who received an inactivated influenza vaccine.

V usage is TRBV7-9 and J usage is TRBJ2-5; D might be TRBD1 (5 bases). Germline assignment: CDR1 SEHNR and CDR2 FQNEAQ (reference sequence). CDR3 length equals 14 residues. With 7 bases removed from V and 2 bases from J, the gap between germline ends came to 14 bases. The CDR3 spells CASMTAFLQETQYF. The CDR3 region has the DNA TGTGCCAGCATGACAGCTTTTCTTCAAGAGACCCAGTACTTC.

This clonotype was counted between two and nine times. V usage is TRBV9 and J usage is TRBJ2-5; maybe TRBD2 (6 bases). The germline V gene encodes CDR1 SGDLS and CDR2 YYNGEE. There are 17 residues in the CDR3. The V end lost 0 bases, the J end lost 1 base, and 16 bases lay between the germline ends. CDR3 loop: CASSVGASANFQETQYF. CDR3 nucleotides: TGTGCCAGCAGCGTAGGGGCTAGCGCTAATTTCCAAGAGACCCAGTACTTC.

This clonotype was recorded a few times. The CDR3, as DNA: TGTGCCAGCAGTTACTATTCGGACAGGGCGTATGGCCGGGCAACTAATGAAAAACTGTTTTTT. The encoded protein is CASSYYSDRAYGRATNEKLFF. The rearrangement uses TRBV6-2 or TRBV6-3 and TRBJ1-4; TRBD1 matches 8 bases. The germline CDR1 and CDR2 sequences are MNHEY and SVGEGT. The V segment lost 1 base and the J segment 0 bases; nucleotides outside the gene matches: 16. CDR3 length: 21 amino acids.

In its sample, this clonotype was seen a few times. CDR3 residues: CASSKSGTEGGEETQYF. DNA of the CDR3: TGTGCCAGCAGCAAATCCGGGACAGAAGGCGGGGAGGAGACCCAGTACTTC. The genes are TRBV21-1 and TRBJ2-5; the D segment call TRBD1 is taken from the table without a DNA check. TRBV21-1 is reported as a pseudogene. The CDR3 extends over 17 amino acids.

The rearrangement uses TRBV4-3 and TRBJ2-5; 7 bases align to TRBD1. The CDR3 extends over 16 amino acids. With 1 base clipped from V and 1 base from J, the junction kept 6 bases outside the gene matches. Germline V lookup: CDR1 LGHNA, CDR2 YSLEER. CDR3 region: CASSQALGQIQETQYF. For the CDR3, the DNA is TGCGCCAGCAGCCAAGCCCTGGGACAGATCCAAGAGACCCAGTACTTC.

The rearrangement uses TRBV6-5 and TRBJ2-5; tentatively, D is TRBD1 (6 bases). The CDR3 covers 15 residues. Germline CDR1 and CDR2: MNHEY and SVGAGI. V lost 6 bases to trimming and J lost 2 bases, with 16 bases between them. This chain's CDR3 is CASRYTGTLQETQYF. Written as DNA, the CDR3 is TGTGCCAGCAGGTATACCGGGACACTACAAGAGACCCAGTACTTC.

Note on this clonotype: One end of the junction does not line up with germline, which may come from a read error. The V gene is TRBV5-5, the J gene TRBJ2-7, with TRBD2 matching over 7 bases. The CDR3 is 13 amino acids. Looked up from germline, CDR1 is SGHKS and CDR2 is YYEKEE (reference sequence). CDR3 sequence: CASSALADYEQCF. As DNA, the CDR3 is TGTGCCAGCAGCGCGCTAGCGGACTACGAGCAGTGCTTC.

The V and J genes are TRBV10-2 and TRBJ2-5; D is perhaps TRBD1 (5 bases). In germline, CDR1 is WSHSY, CDR2 SAAADI. The CDR3 is 13 residues long. Deletions cut 5 bases from V and 5 bases from J, with 12 bases between. DNA for the CDR3: TGCGCCAGCAGTAACACAAACAGGGAGACCCAGTACTTC. Encoded protein: CASSNTNRETQYF.

The rearrangement joins TRBV20-1 to TRBJ2-7, with 10 nucleotides matching TRBD2. With 5 bases clipped from V and 4 bases from J, the junction kept 8 bases outside the gene matches. Germline CDR1 reads DFQATT; CDR2 reads SNEGSKA (reference sequence). The CDR3 contains 14 residues. The DNA for the CDR3 is TGCAGTGCTCACCCGGGACTAGCGTTTTACGAGCAGTACTTC. Its translation is CSAHPGLAFYEQYF.

The chain uses TRBV6-1 and TRBJ1-1, with TRBD1 as a possible D gene (6 bases). This CDR3 contains 14 residues. V was pared by 7 bases and J by 1 base, with 13 bases between. Germline-derived CDR1 and CDR2 are MNHNS and SASEGT. CDR3 sequence: CASILSGANTEAFF. The DNA of the CDR3 is TGTGCCAGCATCTTATCAGGGGCGAACACTGAAGCTTTCTTT.

V gene TRBV9 combines with J gene TRBJ1-1, with D maybe TRBD1 (6 bases). Per germline, CDR1 SGDLS and CDR2 YYNGEE. This CDR3 has 13 amino acids. V was pared by 3 bases and J by 8 bases, with 14 bases between. The CDR3 loop reads CASSDTGNSEAFF. DNA for the CDR3: TGTGCCAGCAGCGATACAGGGAATTCCGAAGCTTTCTTT.

This clonotype was observed a few times. CDR3 in amino acids: CASSLVWDKIQETQYF. Here the CDR3 DNA reads TGTGCCAGCAGCTTAGTTTGGGACAAAATTCAAGAGACCCAGTACTTC. This rearrangement joins TRBV7-6 to TRBJ2-5, with TRBD1 as a possible D gene (6 bases). The CDR3 runs to 16 residues. CDR1 is SGHVS and CDR2 is FNYEAQ in the germline V gene. Between the trimmed V and J ends, which lost 1 base and 2 bases, there was a span of 14 bases.

This clonotype appeared a few times. The J gene is TRBJ2-3, the V gene TRBV4-1; TRBD1 agrees at 8 bases. The V gene's germline CDR1 is MGHRA and CDR2 YSYEKL. V shed 0 bases, J shed 0 bases, and the junction held 17 bases outside the gene matches. The CDR3 is made up of 21 amino acids. The CDR3 nucleotides are TGCGCCAGCAGCCAAGAAATTTCCGGACAGGGCGAATTTTTTAGCACAGATACGCAGTATTTT. Translated, it gives CASSQEISGQGEFFSTDTQYF.

The V gene is TRBV5-1, the J gene TRBJ2-7; D is tentatively TRBD1 or TRBD2 (5 bases each). CDR1 and CDR2 (germline): SGHRS, YFSETQ. The length of the CDR3 is 13 residues. V was clipped by 5 bases and J by 7 bases, with 16 bases between them. CDR3 in DNA: TGCGCCAGCAGGGGGCAGGGAACGGGGGAGCAGTACTTC. Encoded protein: CASRGQGTGEQYF.

This chain links TRBV20-1 with TRBJ2-3, with TRBD2 identical over 8 bases. Trimming cost V 6 bases and J 6 bases; bases outside gene matches: 14. Germline CDR1 reads DFQATT; CDR2 reads SNEGSKA (reference sequence). CDR3 length equals 15 residues. DNA for the CDR3: TGCAGTGCCCGAGTTATAGCGGGACTATCGGATACGCAGTATTTT. Amino acids: CSARVIAGLSDTQYF.

This clonotype came up a few times. The rearrangement joins TRBV7-9 to TRBJ2-7; no definite D call. V was shortened by 1 base and J by 5 bases, with 6 bases between the two germline ends. Germline lookup yields CDR1 SEHNR and CDR2 FQNEAQ (reference sequence). This CDR3 region has 12 residues. The CDR3 region is CASSLGRNEQYF. The CDR3, as DNA: TGTGCCAGCAGCTTAGGGCGTAACGAGCAGTACTTC.

The chain has TRBV10-2 and TRBJ2-3; 7 bases are a match to TRBD2. The CDR3 runs to 17 residues. V trimming: 0 bases; J trimming: 2 bases; junction bases outside the gene matches: 8. Germline V lookup: CDR1 WSHSY, CDR2 SAAADI. In nucleotides, the CDR3 is TGCGCCAGCAGTGAGTCTATGGCTAGCGGAATCACAGATACGCAGTATTTT. As protein: CASSESMASGITDTQYF.

This clonotype has more than one count but fewer than ten. The rearrangement uses TRBV7-2 and TRBJ2-1, with 10 positions matching TRBD2. CDR3 length: 15 residues. Looked up from germline, CDR1 is SGHTA and CDR2 is FQGNSA. V gave up 7 bases and J gave up 7 bases; unmatched junction bases: 10. The CDR3 loop is CASNPIAGGFNEQFF. CDR3 coding DNA: TGTGCCAGCAATCCTATAGCGGGAGGCTTTAATGAGCAGTTCTTC.

The genes are TRBV2 and TRBJ1-3; D not certain. V was clipped by 0 bases and J by 4 bases, with 19 bases between them. Germline CDR1 and CDR2: SNHLY and FYNNEI. CDR3 size: 18 residues. CDR3 sequence: CASSEALEAPLSGNTIYF. DNA for the CDR3: TGTGCCAGCAGTGAAGCGCTTGAGGCACCCCTTTCGGGAAACACCATATATTTT.

The chain uses TRBV4-1 and TRBJ2-1; 8 bases fit TRBD2. Looked up from germline, CDR1 is MGHRA and CDR2 is YSYEKL. V shed 2 bases and J 8 bases; nucleotides not matched to a gene: 8. CDR3 length: 15 amino acids. CDR3: CASSQSRGGVYEQFF. CDR3 DNA sequence: TGCGCCAGCAGCCAAAGCCGGGGGGGAGTTTATGAGCAGTTCTTC.